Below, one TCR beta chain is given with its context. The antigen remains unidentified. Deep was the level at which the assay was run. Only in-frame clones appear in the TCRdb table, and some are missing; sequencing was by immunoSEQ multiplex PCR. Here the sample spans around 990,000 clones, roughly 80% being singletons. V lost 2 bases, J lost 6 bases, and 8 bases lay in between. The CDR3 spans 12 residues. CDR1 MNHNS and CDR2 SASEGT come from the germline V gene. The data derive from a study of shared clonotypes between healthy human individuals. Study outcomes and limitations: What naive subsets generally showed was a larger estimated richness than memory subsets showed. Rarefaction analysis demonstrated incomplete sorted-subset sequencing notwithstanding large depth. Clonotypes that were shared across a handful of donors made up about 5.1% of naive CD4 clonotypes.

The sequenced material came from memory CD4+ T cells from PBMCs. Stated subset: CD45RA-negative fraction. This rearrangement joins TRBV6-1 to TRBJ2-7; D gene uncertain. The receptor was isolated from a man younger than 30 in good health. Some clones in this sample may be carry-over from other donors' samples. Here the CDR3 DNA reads TGTGCCAGCAGTGAAAGTACCCGCGAGCAGTACTTC. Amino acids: CASSESTREQYF.